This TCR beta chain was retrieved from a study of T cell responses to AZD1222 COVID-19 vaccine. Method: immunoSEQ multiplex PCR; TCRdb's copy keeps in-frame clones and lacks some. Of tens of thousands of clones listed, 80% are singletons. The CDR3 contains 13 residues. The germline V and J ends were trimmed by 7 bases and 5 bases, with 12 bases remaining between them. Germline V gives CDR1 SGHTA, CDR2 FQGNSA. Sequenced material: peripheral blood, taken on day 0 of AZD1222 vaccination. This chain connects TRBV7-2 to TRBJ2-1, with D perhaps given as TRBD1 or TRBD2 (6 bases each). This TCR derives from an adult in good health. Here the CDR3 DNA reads TGTGCCAGCAAATCTCGGGGGCACAATGAGCAGTTCTTC. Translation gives CASKSRGHNEQFF.